This passage covers 30 T cell receptor beta chains from one sample sequenced in a study of early T cells in non-severe SARS-CoV-2 infection. From the 5' RACE reads, TCRdb called clonotypes with MiXCR, one entry per CDR3 protein. The sample holds some 120,000 distinct CDR3 sequences, about 16% seen once. The sample consisted of whole blood. Every receptor here comes from an adult who was a healthcare worker with PCR-confirmed SARS-CoV-2 infection or an uninfected control (not recorded which).

This clonotype was counted many times. The genes are TRBV7-2 and TRBJ1-1; D remains unclear. Between the trimmed V and J ends, which lost 1 base and 5 bases, there was a span of 8 bases. Germline V gene data show CDR1 as SGHTA and CDR2 as FQGNSA. The CDR3 sequence is 13 residues long. The CDR3 DNA follows: TGTGCCAGCAGCTTAGGTCCGGATACTGAAGCTTTCTTT. This translates into CASSLGPDTEAFF.

V gene TRBV7-9 combines with J gene TRBJ2-1, with no clear D. In germline, CDR1 is SEHNR, CDR2 FQNEAQ (reference sequence). Trimming left V 5 bases short and J 6 bases short, with 11 bases between. The CDR3 is 13 amino acids. The CDR3 region is CASSEVWGNEQFF. The CDR3 DNA is TGTGCCAGCAGCGAAGTATGGGGCAATGAGCAGTTCTTC. The variable domain in full, completed from reference TRBV7-9 and TRBJ2-1, reads DTGVSQNPRHKITKRGQNVTFRCDPISEHNRLYWYRQTLGQGPEFLTYFQNEAQLEKSRLLSDRFSAERPKGSFSTLEIQRTEQGDSAMYLCASSEVWGNEQFFGPGTRLTVL.

In its sample, this clonotype was seen a few times. The DNA of the CDR3 is TGCGCCAGCAGCTCCCAGGGGGCTGTGGGCACTGAAGCTTTCTTT. It is translated as CASSSQGAVGTEAFF. This chain uses TRBV5-1 with TRBJ1-1; TRBD1 aligns across 8 bases. CDR1 is SGHRS and CDR2 is YFSETQ in the germline V gene. Trimming cost V 3 bases and J 4 bases; bases outside gene matches: 8. The CDR3 is 15 amino acids. Full variable domain (rest looked up from reference TRBV5-1 and TRBJ1-1): KAGVTQTPRYLIKTRGQQVTLSCSPISGHRSVSWYQQTPGQGLQFLFEYFSETQRNKGNFPGRFSGRQFSNSRSEMNVSTLELGDSALYLCASSSQGAVGTEAFFGQGTRLTVV.

Concerning this clonotype itself: This may stem from a read error, because a much larger clone lies one nucleotide away. The chain employs TRBV6-2 or TRBV6-3 and TRBJ1-3; no firm D call. This CDR3 has 14 amino acids. The ends were cut back, 5 bases at V and 2 bases at J, with 10 bases in the middle. Germline V gene data show CDR1 as MNHEY and CDR2 as SVGEGT. The chain's CDR3 is CASSRWTTGNTIYF. The DNA of the CDR3 is TGTGCCAGCAGTCGCTGGACTACTGGAAACACCATATATTTT.

This clonotype was detected a few times. The V call is TRBV12-3 or TRBV12-4, the J call TRBJ2-5, with a weak D call TRBD1 (5 bases). This CDR3 region has 14 residues. V lost 5 bases, J lost 5 bases, and 15 bases lay in between. This CDR3 reads CASSPTGHRETQYF. CDR3 DNA sequence: TGTGCCAGCAGTCCAACCGGGCACAGGGAGACCCAGTACTTC.

The gene calls are TRBV7-7 and TRBJ2-3; TRBD2 aligns across 15 bases. There are 16 residues in the CDR3. After removal of 5 bases from V and 5 bases from J, the junction contained 5 bases not matched to a gene. The germline gives CDR1 SSHAT, CDR2 FNYEAQ (reference sequence). CDR3 coding DNA: TGTGCCAGCAGCCCAGGACTAGCGGGGGGGCAAGATACGCAGTATTTT. It is translated as CASSPGLAGGQDTQYF. Based on the CDR3 plus reference TRBV7-7 and TRBJ2-3, the full variable domain is GAGVSQSPRYKVTKRGQDVTLRCDPISSHATLYWYQQALGQGPEFLTYFNYEAQPDKSGLPSDRFSAERPEGSISTLTIQRTEQRDSAMYRCASSPGLAGGQDTQYFGPGTRLTVL.

This clonotype showed up just a few times. The chain employs TRBV19 and TRBJ2-1, with D unclear. The V end lost 5 bases, the J end lost 14 bases, and 19 bases lay between the germline ends. The CDR3 runs 13 residues. Germline lookup yields CDR1 LNHDA and CDR2 SQIVND (reference sequence). CDR3 sequence reads: CASSDGRISTEFF. For the CDR3, the DNA is TGTGCCAGTAGTGACGGACGGATCTCGACGGAGTTCTTC.

This clonotype was detected ten times or more. The chain employs TRBV7-3 and TRBJ2-2; D is possibly TRBD2 (5 bases). Germline values: CDR1 SGHTA, CDR2 FQGTGA. The CDR3 is made up of 14 amino acids. Trimming stripped 5 bases from V and 5 bases from J, with 12 bases between. This CDR3 reads CASSPPGGTGELFF. CDR3 nucleotide sequence: TGTGCCAGCAGCCCGCCTGGAGGAACCGGGGAGCTGTTTTTT.

A few counts support this clonotype. This CDR3 is CASSTAPSGANVLTF. CDR3 in DNA: TGTGCCAGCAGTACCGCTCCCTCTGGGGCCAACGTCCTGACTTTC. The rearrangement uses TRBV6-2 or TRBV6-3 and TRBJ2-6, with no clear D. V lost 5 bases to trimming and J lost 0 bases, with 8 bases between them. CDR1 MNHEY and CDR2 SVGEGT come from the germline V gene. The CDR3 contains 15 residues.

Many counts were recorded for this clonotype. The chain combines TRBV18 with TRBJ2-7; D gene uncertain. Trimming took off 0 bases at V and 5 bases at J, with 8 bases between the two ends. Per germline, CDR1 KGHSH and CDR2 LQKENI. The CDR3 has 13 amino acids. In nucleotides, the CDR3 is TGTGCCAGCTCACCACCGGGGTTAGACGAGCAGTACTTC. Encoded protein: CASSPPGLDEQYF.

The chain is built from TRBV12-3 or TRBV12-4 and TRBJ2-1; D gene ambiguous. CDR3 length: 14 amino acids. Trimming removed 6 bases at V and 6 bases at J, with 15 bases between. CDR3: CASSVDGLSNEQFF. The CDR3, as DNA: TGTGCCAGCAGCGTAGACGGATTAAGCAATGAGCAGTTCTTC.

The DNA of the CDR3 is TGTGCCAGCGGGACAGGGGTCTCTGGGGCCAACGTCCTGACTTTC. The encoded protein is CASGTGVSGANVLTF. The V call is TRBV2, the J call TRBJ2-6; TRBD1 matches 10 bases. This CDR3 comprises 15 residues. Germline loops: CDR1 SNHLY, CDR2 FYNNEI. V lost 8 bases to trimming and J lost 0 bases; unmatched junction nucleotides: 1.

This clonotype was observed at least ten times. The chain is built from TRBV5-1 and TRBJ2-5; 11 nucleotides match TRBD2. There are 15 residues in the CDR3. V shed 4 bases and J 4 bases; nucleotides not matched to a gene: 6. Per the germline V gene, CDR1 is SGHRS and CDR2 is YFSETQ. CDR3 sequence reads: CASSPQTSGAETQYF. The CDR3 nucleotides read TGCGCCAGCAGCCCACAGACTAGCGGGGCAGAGACCCAGTACTTC.

This clonotype was counted a few times. The DNA of the CDR3 is TGTGCCAGCGGCCGGGAATCTGGAAACACCATATATTTT. Residues: CASGRESGNTIYF. This chain uses TRBV2 with TRBJ1-3; D gene ambiguous. V was cut by 8 bases and J by 1 base, with 9 bases left in between. CDR1 is SNHLY and CDR2 is FYNNEI in the germline V gene. The CDR3 has 13 residues.

This clonotype was detected a few times. The CDR3 nucleotides are TGTGCCAGTAGGGCAGGGACTAACTCCTACGAGCAGTACTTC. This codes for CASRAGTNSYEQYF. The gene calls are TRBV19 and TRBJ2-7; 7 bases align to TRBD2. With 6 bases clipped from V and 0 bases from J, the junction kept 5 bases outside the gene matches. CDR3 length: 14 residues. CDR1 LNHDA and CDR2 SQIVND come from the germline V gene (reference sequence).

At least ten counts were recorded for this clonotype. V gene TRBV29-1 combines with J gene TRBJ2-5, with 7 bases lining up with TRBD1. The CDR3 length is 14 residues. Unmatched junction bases numbered 12, after V lost 7 bases and J lost 4 bases. The germline V gene encodes CDR1 SQVTM and CDR2 ANQGSEA. The CDR3 DNA is TGCAGCGCCAACTATGGACAGGTTGGAGAGACCCAGTACTTC. Translating it yields CSANYGQVGETQYF.

The J gene is TRBJ1-5, the V gene TRBV4-1; D remains ambiguous. The CDR3 contains 14 residues. V was cut by 4 bases and J by 9 bases, with 16 bases left in between. The germline V gene has CDR1 MGHRA and CDR2 YSYEKL. The DNA of the CDR3 is TGCGCCAGCAGCCCCGGGAACGACCGGCGGCCCCAGCATTTT. Protein product: CASSPGNDRRPQHF.

The table lists this clonotype with a few counts. This rearrangement joins TRBV15 to TRBJ1-1; D unclear. Deletions cut 3 bases from V and 0 bases from J, with 8 bases between. This CDR3 is built from 14 residues. Looked up from germline, CDR1 is LNHNV and CDR2 is YYDKDF (reference sequence). The CDR3 sequence: CATSSGIVNTEAFF. The CDR3 nucleotides are TGTGCCACCAGCAGCGGGATAGTGAACACTGAAGCTTTCTTT.

The table lists this clonotype with many counts. This chain joins TRBV10-1 and TRBJ2-4; D is perhaps TRBD1 (6 bases). The CDR3 consists of 18 residues. Germline CDR1 and CDR2: WNHNN and SYGVQD (reference sequence). Between the trimmed V and J ends, which lost 5 bases and 1 base, there was a span of 21 bases. The CDR3 bases are TGCGCCAGCAGTTTAAATTACAGGGAGCAGAGGGCCAAAAACATTCAGTACTTC. Amino acid sequence: CASSLNYREQRAKNIQYF.

The CDR3 is CASRPGLPLGTQYF. CDR3 nucleotides: TGCGCCAGCAGACCGGGCCTTCCTCTGGGGACCCAGTACTTC. The chain uses TRBV5-1 and TRBJ2-5; D is unresolved. CDR3 length: 14 residues. V lost 5 bases to trimming and J lost 7 bases, with 18 bases between them. Germline V lookup: CDR1 SGHRS, CDR2 YFSETQ. The full variable domain, its missing parts supplied by reference TRBV5-1 and TRBJ2-5, is KAGVTQTPRYLIKTRGQQVTLSCSPISGHRSVSWYQQTPGQGLQFLFEYFSETQRNKGNFPGRFSGRQFSNSRSEMNVSTLELGDSALYLCASRPGLPLGTQYFGPGTRLLVL.

V and J are TRBV7-2 and TRBJ1-3, with TRBD1 matching over 9 bases. The V and J ends lost 4 bases and 4 bases, in that order; junction bases with no gene match: 5. The CDR3 has 15 residues. The germline CDR1 and CDR2 sequences are SGHTA and FQGNSA. CDR3 bases: TGTGCCAGCAGCTCCCGGACAGGGGAAGGAAACACCATATATTTT. Translated, it gives CASSSRTGEGNTIYF.

This clonotype turned up a few times. The CDR3 coding sequence is TGTGCCAGCAGCTTGCTACCTAGCGTCGCGAACACCGGGGAGCTGTTTTTT. Translated: CASSLLPSVANTGELFF. The chain joins TRBV7-6 to TRBJ2-2; a weak D match, TRBD2 (6 bases). CDR1 and CDR2 (germline): SGHVS, FNYEAQ. The CDR3 consists of 17 residues. The ends were cut back, 3 bases at V and 0 bases at J, with 14 bases in the middle.

Only a few counts were recorded for this clonotype. This chain connects TRBV18 to TRBJ1-5; no firm D call. Germline V gene data show CDR1 as KGHSH and CDR2 as LQKENI. This CDR3 has 12 amino acids. Trimming shortened V by 4 bases and J by 3 bases, and 4 bases separated the two germline ends. CDR3 region: CASSRLNQPQHF. DNA for the CDR3: TGTGCCAGCTCACGACTCAATCAGCCCCAGCATTTT.

The sample holds many counts of this clonotype. V is TRBV5-5 and J is TRBJ1-2, with no clear D. The CDR3 length is 13 residues. Looked up from germline, CDR1 is SGHKS and CDR2 is YYEKEE (reference sequence). The ends were cut back, 1 base at V and 4 bases at J, with 8 bases in the middle. CDR3 coding DNA: TGTGCCAGCAGCTTGTACAGTGGCTATGGCTACACCTTC. Its protein product is CASSLYSGYGYTF.

This clonotype has a handful of counts. CDR3 amino acids: CASGAPQETQYF. CDR3 in DNA: TGTGCCAGCGGGGCTCCTCAAGAGACCCAGTACTTC. The chain is built from TRBV6-6 and TRBJ2-5; possibly TRBD1 for D (5 bases). This CDR3 is built from 12 residues. CDR1 is MNHNY, CDR2 SVGAGI, per germline (reference sequence). V was cut by 8 bases and J by 2 bases, with 9 bases left in between.

The rearrangement joins TRBV20-1 to TRBJ2-7; D uncertain. Trimming pared 3 bases from V and 0 bases from J, leaving 9 bases between. This CDR3 region has 13 residues. The germline V gene encodes CDR1 DFQATT and CDR2 SNEGSKA (reference sequence). The CDR3 sequence: CSASARSSYEQYF. CDR3 coding DNA: TGCAGTGCTAGCGCAAGGAGCTCCTACGAGCAGTACTTC.

This clonotype was seen only a few times. This chain uses TRBV7-9 with TRBJ2-3; D is uncertain. From germline, CDR1 is SEHNR and CDR2 FQNEAQ (reference sequence). The CDR3 consists of 13 residues. The V end was cut by 4 bases, the J end by 4 bases, with 9 bases between. The chain's CDR3 is CASSSGQADTQYF. The CDR3 region has the DNA TGTGCCAGCAGCTCCGGCCAGGCAGATACGCAGTATTTT.

This clonotype was recorded a few times. Written as DNA, the CDR3 is TGCGCCAGCAGCCAAGGACAGGGAATCAATCAGCCCCAGCATTTT. Its protein product is CASSQGQGINQPQHF. V is TRBV4-1 and J is TRBJ1-5; TRBD1 matches at 7 bases. The CDR3 contains 15 residues. V gave up 1 base and J gave up 3 bases; unmatched junction bases: 3. From germline, CDR1 is MGHRA and CDR2 YSYEKL.

This clonotype was picked up a small number of times. This chain connects TRBV20-1 to TRBJ1-2, with D uncertain. Germline-derived CDR1 and CDR2 are DFQATT and SNEGSKA (reference sequence). This CDR3 comprises 11 residues. Trimming cost V 3 bases and J 4 bases, with 6 bases left between them. CDR3 sequence reads: CSAREGYGYTF. The CDR3, as DNA: TGCAGTGCTAGGGAGGGCTATGGCTACACCTTC.

This chain uses TRBV9 with TRBJ1-6; D is undetermined. V gave up 7 bases and J gave up 10 bases, with 15 bases separating them. Germline V gives CDR1 SGDLS, CDR2 YYNGEE. The CDR3 consists of 13 residues. The CDR3 region has the DNA TGTGCCAGCGCGGAGGAGGAGGGATCACCCCTCCACTTT. This encodes CASAEEEGSPLHF.